This TCR beta chain was identified in a study of neurological immune-mediated disorders. This CDR3 is 14 amino acids long. Germline values: CDR1 SGHTA, CDR2 FQGTGA. Trimming removed 4 bases from V and 5 bases from J; junction bases left unmatched: 5. With 10-nucleotide random UMIs included, cDNA was synthesized by 5'RACE. TCRdb re-analysed the 5' RACE reads in MiXCR, keeping a single row per CDR3 protein. The table lists tens of thousands of distinct CDR3 sequences, approximately 17% of them singletons. It was from 2 million PBMCs stored at -80 C that the unsorted libraries were obtained. This rearrangement joins TRBV7-3 to TRBJ2-1; 7 nucleotides match TRBD1. The TCR was taken from a woman aged 40 to 50 in good health. The sample taken for sequencing was PBMCs. The CDR3 nucleotides read TGTGCCAGCAGCTCGTCACAGGGGCACAATGAGCAGTTCTTC. This codes for CASSSSQGHNEQFF.